The rows below give T cell receptor beta chains drawn from one sample of a study of blood T cell repertoires in COVID-19. Sequencing used immunoSEQ multiplex PCR; TCRdb keeps in-frame clones, though not all of them. The sample has roughly 22,000 clones, around four fifths seen once. The sample comprised peripheral blood. These receptors all stem from a woman in her 70s with COVID-19, enrolled during active disease. Both conserved end residues are part of each CDR3. D genes are given only for firm matches. Where a row states a size, it is once, few, many or the class of an expanded clone; other rows omit it.

D	V	J	size	DNA	CDR3
.	TRBV27	TRBJ2-7	.	TGTGCCAGCAGTTTATCACTGGGGGCCATGTCCTACGAGCAGTACTTC	CASSLSLGAMSYEQYF
TRBD1	TRBV2	TRBJ1-2	.	TGTGCCAGCAGTTCGACAGGGGGCAGGAGCTACACCTTC	CASSSTGGRSYTF
.	TRBV7-9	TRBJ1-3	few	TGTGCCAGCAGCCCGTCTTCGGGACCCCAGGGGAGACCTGGAAACACCATATATTTT	CASSPSSGPQGRPGNTIYF
.	TRBV3-1/TRBV3-2	TRBJ1-5	.	TGTGCCAGCAGCCACAGGGCGGGCAATCAGCCCCAGCATTTT	CASSHRAGNQPQHF
TRBD1	TRBV6-5	TRBJ1-2	.	TGTGCCAGCAGTTCTTGGACAGGCGGCCCGGGCTACACCTTC	CASSSWTGGPGYTF
.	TRBV14	TRBJ1-1	few	TGTGCCAGCAGCCCTACCAGGGGAAGCGGTGAAGCTTTCTTT	CASSPTRGSGEAFF
.	TRBV9	TRBJ2-2	few	TGTGCCAGCAGCGTTCGGGGTATCACCGGGGAGCTGTTTTTT	CASSVRGITGELFF
.	TRBV5-6	TRBJ1-1	.	TGTGCCAGCAGCCCCTGGGAGCTCGGGGTGTACACTGAAGCTTTCTTT	CASSPWELGVYTEAFF
TRBD1	TRBV6-2/TRBV6-3	TRBJ2-7	.	TGTGCCAGCAGTTACCTCTCTTTCCGGGACAGGGGGCTAACCTACGAGCAGTACTTC	CASSYLSFRDRGLTYEQYF
TRBD1	TRBV7-6	TRBJ1-3	.	TGTGCCAGCAGCTTAGTGCCGGGACAGGGGACCGGAAACACCATATATTTT	CASSLVPGQGTGNTIYF
TRBD1	TRBV7-9	TRBJ2-6	.	TGTGCCAGCAGCTTTTGGGGACAGGCGATCTCTGGGGCCAACGTCCTGACTTTC	CASSFWGQAISGANVLTF
.	TRBV5-8	TRBJ2-2	few	TGTGCCAGCACCCTGGACAGAAAGGGCACCGGGGAGCTGTTTTTT	CASTLDRKGTGELFF
TRBD2	TRBV5-4	TRBJ2-1	.	TGTGCCAGCAGCTCTAAACTAGCGGGAGTGAGCAATGAGCAGTTCTTC	CASSSKLAGVSNEQFF
.	TRBV15	TRBJ1-5	.	TGTGCCACCAGCAGAGGCGGGAGCAATCAGCCCCAGCATTTT	CATSRGGSNQPQHF
.	TRBV10-3	TRBJ2-3	.	TGTGCCATCAGTGTCGGCGTCGGGGGAACTCGGGCAGATACGCAGTATTTT	CAISVGVGGTRADTQYF
.	TRBV24-1	TRBJ2-1	.	TGTGCCACCAGTGGAGCCTACAATGAGCAGTTCTTC	CATSGAYNEQFF
TRBD1	TRBV6-5	TRBJ1-1	.	TGTGCCAGCAGTTACGCACAGGGGGCCCGGACTGCTTTCTTT	CASSYAQGARTAFF
.	TRBV24-1	TRBJ1-4	.	TGTGCCACCAGTGATGGGGGGGCCACTAATGAAAAACTGTTTTTT	CATSDGGATNEKLFF
TRBD1	TRBV4-3	TRBJ1-2	.	TGCGCCAGCAGCCAACAACAGGGGGCGTCCTATGGCTACACCTTC	CASSQQQGASYGYTF
.	TRBV10-2	TRBJ1-6	.	TGCGCCAGCAGGCACACAGGAACAAATTCACCCCTCCACTTT	CASRHTGTNSPLHF
TRBD1	TRBV6-2/TRBV6-3	TRBJ1-1	.	TGTGCCAGCAGCCTTCCCAACAGGGGACGGAACACTGAAGCTTTCTTT	CASSLPNRGRNTEAFF
.	TRBV7-6	TRBJ2-1	.	TGTGCCAGCAGCCCCCAAAATGAGCAGTTCTTC	CASSPQNEQFF
TRBD1	TRBV24-1	TRBJ1-1	.	TGTGCCACCAGTGCAGGGGGGCGAACTGAAGCTTTCTTT	CATSAGGRTEAFF
.	TRBV4-3	TRBJ2-7	.	TGCGCCAGCAGCCAAGAGGAACAGGGCTCCTACGAGCAGTACTTC	CASSQEEQGSYEQYF
.	TRBV5-6	TRBJ1-2	.	TGTGCCAGCAGCCCGGGACACCAGGGGTATGGCTACACCTTC	CASSPGHQGYGYTF
TRBD1	TRBV18	TRBJ2-1	.	TGTGCCAGCTCACTGGGACAGGGGACGGGCGATGAGCAGTTCTTC	CASSLGQGTGDEQFF
TRBD1	TRBV7-3	TRBJ1-2	once	TGTGCCAGCAGCCCCCGGGACAGCGACCTCTATGGCTACACCTTC	CASSPRDSDLYGYTF
.	TRBV7-8	TRBJ2-2	medium-sized	TGTGCCAGCAGCTTAGCGGCAGGAAGAACCGGGGAGCTGTTTTTT	CASSLAAGRTGELFF
TRBD1	TRBV5-4	TRBJ2-1	.	TGTGCCAGCAGGACAGGGATCGACAATGAGCAGTTCTTC	CASRTGIDNEQFF